A single sample gave rise to the 11 T cell receptor beta chains below, sequenced in a study of cytomegalovirus exposure and HLA in healthy donors. Primers for the PCR totalled 60 Vbeta and 13 Jbeta. Repertoires were generated with immunoSEQ multiplex PCR, while TCRdb's copy carries only in-frame clones and drops some. Here the sample spans some 140,000 clones, roughly 70% being singletons. The sample consisted of PBMCs. Every receptor here comes from a man younger than 45 in good health and CMV-seronegative.

The CDR3 coding sequence is TGTGCCAGCCAAGGACTAGCGGGGCCGTGGGATACGCAGTATTTT. Its protein product is CASQGLAGPWDTQYF. This sequence joins TRBV27 and TRBJ2-3; 12 positions match TRBD2. The J segment lost 6 bases and the V segment lost 8 bases, leaving 9 bases of the junction unmatched. Germline loops: CDR1 MNHEY, CDR2 SMNVEV (reference sequence). CDR3 size: 15 residues.

This clone was picked up a small number of times. This chain uses TRBV6-5 with TRBJ1-3, with TRBD1 matching 7 bases. The CDR3 loop spans 15 amino acids. Per the germline V gene, CDR1 is MNHEY and CDR2 is SVGAGI. With V trimmed by 2 bases and J by 4 bases, 5 bases remained unmatched. CDR3 bases: TGTGCCAGCAGTTACGGGACAGCTGGGGGAAACACCATATATTTT. It codes for CASSYGTAGGNTIYF.

The chain links TRBV27 to TRBJ2-1; 8 bases align to TRBD2. Germline V gene lookup returns CDR1 MNHEY and CDR2 SMNVEV (reference sequence). V shed 2 bases and J 4 bases; nucleotides not matched to a gene: 4. CDR3 size: 15 residues. DNA of the CDR3: TGTGCCAGCAGTTTACAAGTAGCGGGGTACAATGAGCAGTTCTTC. Amino acids: CASSLQVAGYNEQFF.

V is TRBV25-1 and J is TRBJ1-2, with D uncertain. The length of the CDR3 is 12 residues. Germline-derived CDR1 and CDR2 are MGHDK and SYGVNS. Trimming took off 3 bases at V and 6 bases at J, with 8 bases between the two ends. CDR3 residues: CASSDPQDGYTF. The CDR3 bases are TGTGCCAGCAGTGATCCCCAGGATGGCTACACCTTC.

The chain links TRBV5-6 to TRBJ1-2; tentatively, D is TRBD1 (5 bases). Germline V gene sequence: CDR1 SGHDT, CDR2 YYEEEE. This CDR3 is 14 amino acids long. V lost 1 base to trimming and J lost 2 bases, with 9 bases between them. This CDR3 reads CASSLTRQNYGYTF. DNA of the CDR3: TGTGCCAGCAGCTTGACCAGACAGAACTATGGCTACACCTTC. Full variable domain (rest looked up from reference TRBV5-6 and TRBJ1-2): DAGVTQSPTHLIKTRGQQVTLRCSPKSGHDTVSWYQQALGQGPQFIFQYYEEEERQRGNFPDRFSGHQFPNYSSELNVNALLLGDSALYLCASSLTRQNYGYTFGSGTRLTVV.

J is TRBJ2-2 and V is TRBV7-3; D possibly corresponds to TRBD1 (5 bases). The CDR3 totals 14 residues. Per germline, CDR1 SGHTA and CDR2 FQGTGA. The V end lost 5 bases, the J end lost 1 base, and 8 bases lay between the germline ends. The CDR3 loop is CASSQGVNTGELFF. The CDR3 bases are TGTGCCAGCAGCCAAGGGGTGAACACCGGGGAGCTGTTTTTT. Filled out from reference TRBV7-3 and TRBJ2-2, the complete variable domain reads GAGVSQTPSNKVTEKGKYVELRCDPISGHTALYWYRQSLGQGPEFLIYFQGTGAADDSGLPNDRFFAVRPEGSVSTLKIQRTERGDSAVYLCASSQGVNTGELFFGEGSRLTVL.

V is TRBV11-3 and J is TRBJ1-1, with D hard to call. V gave up 1 base and J gave up 6 bases, with 9 bases separating them. The CDR3 extends over 13 amino acids. Germline V gene sequence: CDR1 SGHNT, CDR2 YENEEA. As DNA, the CDR3 is TGTGCCAGCAGCTTAGTAGGAGACTCTGAAGCTTTCTTT. Its translation: CASSLVGDSEAFF.

The rearrangement joins TRBV7-9 to TRBJ1-6, with D perhaps matching TRBD1 (5 bases). CDR3 length: 15 amino acids. Germline lookup yields CDR1 SEHNR and CDR2 FQNEAQ (reference sequence). Trimming left V 5 bases short and J 6 bases short, with 14 bases between. The CDR3 is CASSPRGQRNSPLHF. The CDR3, as DNA: TGTGCCAGCAGCCCCCGAGGACAACGTAATTCACCCCTCCACTTT.

The genes are TRBV29-1 and TRBJ2-6, with TRBD1 as a possible D gene (7 bases). V lost 7 bases and J lost 1, with 11 bases in between. Germline V gene lookup returns CDR1 SQVTM and CDR2 ANQGSEA. The CDR3 consists of 14 residues. CDR3 nucleotides: TGCAGCGCCGCAGGGGGGTCTGGGGCCAACGTCCTGACTTTC. It encodes CSAAGGSGANVLTF.

The chain couples TRBV27 to TRBJ1-6; 9 bases are a match to TRBD1. The germline V gene has CDR1 MNHEY and CDR2 SMNVEV (reference sequence). The CDR3 loop spans 16 amino acids. V lost 7 bases and J lost 1; bases outside the gene matches: 5. CDR3 residues: CASTLGTGSYNSPLHF. CDR3 bases: TGTGCCAGCACCCTCGGGACAGGGTCCTATAATTCACCCCTCCACTTT.

This clone was detected once. V usage is TRBV28 and J usage is TRBJ2-2; maybe TRBD1 (8 bases). Germline CDR1 is MDHEN and CDR2 is SYDVKM. CDR3 length: 17 amino acids. V dropped 3 bases and J dropped 1 base, with 15 bases sitting between them. This CDR3 is CASSFGGGTGNTGELFF. The CDR3, as DNA: TGTGCCAGCAGTTTTGGGGGGGGGACAGGGAACACCGGGGAGCTGTTTTTT.